The clone carrying this T cell receptor beta chain was observed many times. Its antigen is unidentified. The time point: blood at routine non-recurrence follow-up after resection. Unsorted whole RNA samples from tumor, nontumor lung or frozen PBMC were sequenced. This record comes from a study of spatial heterogeneity in lung cancer. Regarding the study as a whole: Ubiquitous expanded tumor TCRs showed up in blood more at resection than follow-up.

Every cDNA TCR molecule received its own unique molecular identifier. MiXCR was run by TCRdb on the 5' RACE reads, yielding one entry per CDR3 protein. The data show about 110,000 distinct CDR3 sequences, with roughly a tenth seen just once and 20% to 30% held by the top ten. Germline V gene lookup returns CDR1 MNHEY and CDR2 SVGAGI. The CDR3 loop spans 14 amino acids. The V end was cut by 0 bases, the J end by 4 bases, with 9 bases between. The sample was PBMCs, taken at follow-up. This clonotype was sampled from a female donor with early-stage non-small cell lung cancer. The chain recombines TRBV6-5 with TRBJ1-1, with D possibly matching TRBD1 (6 bases). CDR3 protein: CASSYSGAGTEAFF. CDR3 in DNA: TGTGCCAGCAGTTACTCGGGGGCGGGCACTGAAGCTTTCTTT.